The entry below gives a single T cell receptor (beta chain) sequence along with its context. Its cognate antigen is unknown. Clones were read by immunoSEQ multiplex PCR, and TCRdb kept only the in-frame ones, dropping some. The sample includes nearly 2 million clones, approximately 95% of them seen just once. The source of the sample is a study of shared clonotypes between healthy human individuals. Overall study: Each donor's CD8 memory used one plate, CD8 naive two, each CD4 subset three. Study results and caveats: The study found approximately 5% of naive CD4 clonotypes shared across a few donors. It was the non-shared clonotypes that had lower generation probabilities than clonotypes shared by all four donors. Enrolling few donors narrowed the genetic and exposure-history diversity that was represented.

Germline values: CDR1 LNHDA, CDR2 SQIVND (reference sequence). The CDR3 covers 13 residues. The germline V and J ends were trimmed by 10 bases and 4 bases, with 16 bases remaining between them. Naive CD8 populations comprised CD45RO-negative cells positively selected for CCR7, excluding terminally differentiated effector memory CD45RA+ cells. The sample was naive CD8+ T cells sorted from blood. The chain joins TRBV19 to TRBJ1-2, with a tentative D call TRBD1 (6 bases). The source of this sequence is a man between 18 and 35 years old in good health. The CDR3 nucleotides are TGTGCCAACCTACCCACAGGGTTCTATGGCTACACCTTC. This translates into CANLPTGFYGYTF.